This T cell receptor (beta chain) is from a study of blood T cells in healthy people across ages. Sample-barcoded 5' priming and a J-beta primer mix drove a second PCR of 7 to 11 cycles. Each cDNA was tagged by a template-switch adaptor containing 12 random nucleotides. TCRdb re-analysed the 5' RACE reads in MiXCR, keeping a single row per CDR3 protein. The table lists about 1,400,000 distinct CDR3 sequences, about 43% of them singletons. Trimming removed 0 bases at V and 3 bases at J, with 0 bases between. The CDR3 contains 11 residues. Looked up from germline, CDR1 is SGDLS and CDR2 is YYNGEE. This clonotype was seen ten or more times. Its antigen is currently unknown. Study-wide findings and caveats: Diversity figures derived from one million T cells were judged to underestimate the true value. Versus aged donors, long-lived donors had higher diversity and more naive CD4+ cells. PBMCs were not sorted, which prevented a conclusive comparison of naive versus antigen-experienced cells.

The chain carries TRBV9 and TRBJ2-5; no reliable D call. The receptor was isolated from a woman under 30 in good health. Sequencing input: blood. The CDR3 sequence: CASSVEETQYF. The DNA of the CDR3 is TGTGCCAGCAGCGTAGAAGAGACCCAGTACTTC. The variable domain in full, with the rest retrieved from reference TRBV9 and TRBJ2-5, is DSGVTQTPKHLITATGQRVTLRCSPRSGDLSVYWYQQSLDQGLQFLIQYYNGEERAKGNILERFSAQQFPDLHSELNLSSLELGDSALYFCASSVEETQYFGPGTRLLVL.